The clone carrying this TCR beta chain occurred once. Its antigen is not identified. V lost 3 bases and J lost 7, with 13 bases in between. The CDR3 has 14 amino acids. The germline gives CDR1 KGHSH, CDR2 LQKENI. Assay used: immunoSEQ multiplex PCR; TCRdb lists only in-frame clones, some missing. Here the sample spans 90,000 to 120,000 clones, about 86% being singletons. The data were taken from a study of T cell responses to AZD1222 COVID-19 vaccine. Overall study context: Analyses pooled second doses at about 4 or about 12 weeks. Study-wide findings and caveats: Among vaccine-associated CD4 TCRs, coverage spanned spike, with dominance at 160-218 and 743-854. Epitopes outside B.1.351 and B.1.1.7 mutated regions reportedly drew nearly half of spike TCRs. Clonal diversity was possibly underestimated, and the donors were mostly white British, with more females.

The chain joins TRBV18 to TRBJ1-5, with no clear D. This TCR came from an adult in good health. The sample consisted of peripheral blood, taken on day 0 of AZD1222 vaccination. The CDR3 coding sequence is TGTGCCAGCTCACCGGATTCGGAAGAGCAGCCCCAGCATTTT. Amino acids: CASSPDSEEQPQHF. The full variable domain, its missing parts supplied by reference TRBV18 and TRBJ1-5, is NAGVMQNPRHLVRRRGQEARLRCSPMKGHSHVYWYRQLPEEGLKFMVYLQKENIIDESGMPKERFSAEFPKEGPSILRIQQVVRGDSAAYFCASSPDSEEQPQHFGDGTRLSIL.